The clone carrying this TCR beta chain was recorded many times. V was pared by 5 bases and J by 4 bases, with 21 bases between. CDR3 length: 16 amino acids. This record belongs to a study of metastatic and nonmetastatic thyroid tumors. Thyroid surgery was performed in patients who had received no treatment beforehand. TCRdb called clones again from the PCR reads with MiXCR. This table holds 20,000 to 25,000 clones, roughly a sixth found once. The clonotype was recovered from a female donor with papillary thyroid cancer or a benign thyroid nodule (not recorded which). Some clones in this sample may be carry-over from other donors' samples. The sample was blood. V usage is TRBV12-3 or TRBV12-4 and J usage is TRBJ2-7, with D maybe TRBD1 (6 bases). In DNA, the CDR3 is TGTGCCAGCAGTATCGACAGGACCGGCAATGGTTACGAGCAGTACTTC. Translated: CASSIDRTGNGYEQYF.